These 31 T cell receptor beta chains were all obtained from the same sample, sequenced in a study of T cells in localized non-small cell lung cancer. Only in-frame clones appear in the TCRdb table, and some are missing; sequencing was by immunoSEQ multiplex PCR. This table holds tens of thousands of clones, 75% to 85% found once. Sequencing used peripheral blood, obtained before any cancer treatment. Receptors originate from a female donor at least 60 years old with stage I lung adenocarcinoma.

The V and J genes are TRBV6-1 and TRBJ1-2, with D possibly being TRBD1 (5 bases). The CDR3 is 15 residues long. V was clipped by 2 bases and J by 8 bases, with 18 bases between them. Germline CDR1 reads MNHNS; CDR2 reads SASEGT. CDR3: CASSEYWQGVSGYTF. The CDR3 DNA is TGTGCCAGCAGTGAATATTGGCAGGGAGTGAGCGGCTACACCTTC.

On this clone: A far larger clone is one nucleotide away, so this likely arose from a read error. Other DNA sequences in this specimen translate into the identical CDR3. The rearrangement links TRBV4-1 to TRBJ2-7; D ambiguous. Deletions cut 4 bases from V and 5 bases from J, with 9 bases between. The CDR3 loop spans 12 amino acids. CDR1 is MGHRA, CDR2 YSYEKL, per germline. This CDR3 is CASSLPQNEQYF. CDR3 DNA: TGCGCCAGCAGCCTCCCTCAAAACGAGCAGTACTTC.

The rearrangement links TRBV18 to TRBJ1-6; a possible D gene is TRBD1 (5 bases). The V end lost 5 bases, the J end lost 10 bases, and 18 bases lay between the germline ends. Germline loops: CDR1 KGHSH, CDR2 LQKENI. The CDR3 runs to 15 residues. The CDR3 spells CASSSGRGEVSPLHF. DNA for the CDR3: TGTGCCAGCTCATCTGGCAGAGGGGAGGTATCACCCCTCCACTTT.

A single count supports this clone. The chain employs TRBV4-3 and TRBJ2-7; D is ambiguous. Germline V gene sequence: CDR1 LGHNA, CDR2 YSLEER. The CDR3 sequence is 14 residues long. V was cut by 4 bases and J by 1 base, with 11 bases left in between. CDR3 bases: TGCGCCAGCAGCCGCGAACGACTTTCCTACGAGCAGTACTTC. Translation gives CASSRERLSYEQYF.

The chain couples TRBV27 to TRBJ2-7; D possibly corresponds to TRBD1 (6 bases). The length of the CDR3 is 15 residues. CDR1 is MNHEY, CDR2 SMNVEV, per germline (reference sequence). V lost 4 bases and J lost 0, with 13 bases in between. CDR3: CASSSGQGSSYEQYF. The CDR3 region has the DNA TGTGCCAGCAGTTCCGGTCAGGGGTCCTCCTACGAGCAGTACTTC.

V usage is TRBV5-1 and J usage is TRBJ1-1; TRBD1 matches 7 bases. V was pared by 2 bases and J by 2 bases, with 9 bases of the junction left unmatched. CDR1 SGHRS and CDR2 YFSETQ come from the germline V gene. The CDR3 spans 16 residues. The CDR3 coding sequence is TGCGCCAGCAGCTTAGGACAGGTAGCGGGAAACACTGAAGCTTTCTTT. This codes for CASSLGQVAGNTEAFF.

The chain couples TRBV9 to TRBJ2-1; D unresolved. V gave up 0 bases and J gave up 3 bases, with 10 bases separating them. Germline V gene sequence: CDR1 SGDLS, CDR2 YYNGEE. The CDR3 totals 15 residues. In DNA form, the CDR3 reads TGTGCCAGCAGCGTAGGCTCAGCCGTCTACAATGAGCAGTTCTTC. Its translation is CASSVGSAVYNEQFF.

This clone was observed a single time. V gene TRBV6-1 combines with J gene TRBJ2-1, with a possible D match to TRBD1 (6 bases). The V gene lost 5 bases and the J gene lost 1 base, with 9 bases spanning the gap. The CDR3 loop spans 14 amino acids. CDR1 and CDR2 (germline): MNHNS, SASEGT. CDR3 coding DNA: TGTGCCAGCAGTAGGCAGGGGTCCTACAATGAGCAGTTCTTC. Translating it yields CASSRQGSYNEQFF.

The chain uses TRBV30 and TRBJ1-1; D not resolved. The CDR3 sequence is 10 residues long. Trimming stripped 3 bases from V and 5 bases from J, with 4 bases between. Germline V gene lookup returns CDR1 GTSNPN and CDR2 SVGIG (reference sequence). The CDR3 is CAWRGTEAFF. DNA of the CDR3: TGTGCCTGGAGAGGGACTGAAGCTTTCTTT.

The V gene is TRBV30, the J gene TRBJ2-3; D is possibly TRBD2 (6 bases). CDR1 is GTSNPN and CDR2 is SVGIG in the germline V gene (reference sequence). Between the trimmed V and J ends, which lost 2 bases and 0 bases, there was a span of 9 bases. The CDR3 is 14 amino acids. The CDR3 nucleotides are TGTGCCTGGAGTCTGGGGACTAGCACAGATACGCAGTATTTT. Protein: CAWSLGTSTDTQYF.

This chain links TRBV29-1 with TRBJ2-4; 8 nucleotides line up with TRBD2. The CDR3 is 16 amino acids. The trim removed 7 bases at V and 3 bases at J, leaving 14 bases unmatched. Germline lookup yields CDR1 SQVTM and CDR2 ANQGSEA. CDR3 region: CSAMSGTRWGKNIQYF. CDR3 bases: TGCAGCGCCATGAGTGGGACTAGGTGGGGCAAAAACATTCAGTACTTC.

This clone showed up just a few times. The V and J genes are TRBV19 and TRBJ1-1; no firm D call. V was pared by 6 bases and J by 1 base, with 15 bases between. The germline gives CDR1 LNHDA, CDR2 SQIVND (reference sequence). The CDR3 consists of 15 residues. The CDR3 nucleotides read TGTGCCAGTAGCCCCGTCCCGTTCCGGAACACTGAAGCTTTCTTT. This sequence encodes CASSPVPFRNTEAFF.

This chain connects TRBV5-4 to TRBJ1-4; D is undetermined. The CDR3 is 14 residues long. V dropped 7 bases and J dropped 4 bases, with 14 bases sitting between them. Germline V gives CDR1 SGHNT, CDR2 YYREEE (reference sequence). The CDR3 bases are TGTGCCAGCGGCCCTCATGGACGTAATGAAAAACTGTTTTTT. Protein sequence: CASGPHGRNEKLFF.

DNA of the CDR3: TGTGCCTGGAGTCGGGGATACTTCTACGAGCAGTACTTC. It yields the protein CAWSRGYFYEQYF. The chain carries TRBV30 and TRBJ2-7, with a tentative D call TRBD2 (5 bases). The CDR3 length is 13 residues. Germline CDR1 reads GTSNPN; CDR2 reads SVGIG (reference sequence). V was pared by 2 bases and J by 3 bases, with 11 bases between.

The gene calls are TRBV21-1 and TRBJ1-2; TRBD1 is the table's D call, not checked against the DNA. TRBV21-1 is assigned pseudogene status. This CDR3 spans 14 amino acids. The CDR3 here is CASIIGDRGYGYTF. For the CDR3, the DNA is TGTGCCAGCATAATAGGTGACAGGGGCTATGGCTACACCTTC.

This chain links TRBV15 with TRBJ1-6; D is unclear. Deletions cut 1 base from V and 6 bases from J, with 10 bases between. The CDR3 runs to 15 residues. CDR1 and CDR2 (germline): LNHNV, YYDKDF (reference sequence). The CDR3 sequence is CATSRGRWSNSPLHF. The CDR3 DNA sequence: TGTGCCACCAGCAGAGGCAGGTGGAGTAATTCACCCCTCCACTTT.

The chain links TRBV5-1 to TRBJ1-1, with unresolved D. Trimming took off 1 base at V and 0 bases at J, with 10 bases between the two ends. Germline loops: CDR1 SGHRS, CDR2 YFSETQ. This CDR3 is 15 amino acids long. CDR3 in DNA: TGCGCCAGCAGCTTGTACAGAGAGGTGAACACTGAAGCTTTCTTT. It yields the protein CASSLYREVNTEAFF.

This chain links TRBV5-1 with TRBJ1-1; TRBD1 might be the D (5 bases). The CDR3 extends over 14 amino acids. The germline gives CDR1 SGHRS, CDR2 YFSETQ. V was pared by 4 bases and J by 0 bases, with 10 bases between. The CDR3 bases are TGCGCCAGCAGCCCAGGGACGTTGAACACTGAAGCTTTCTTT. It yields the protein CASSPGTLNTEAFF.

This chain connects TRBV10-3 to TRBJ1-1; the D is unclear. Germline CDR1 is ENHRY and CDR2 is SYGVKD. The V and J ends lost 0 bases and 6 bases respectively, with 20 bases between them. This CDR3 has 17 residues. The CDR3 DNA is TGTGCCATCAGTGAGTCGGAGATTGACATCTTGGGCCCTGAAGCTTTCTTT. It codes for CAISESEIDILGPEAFF.

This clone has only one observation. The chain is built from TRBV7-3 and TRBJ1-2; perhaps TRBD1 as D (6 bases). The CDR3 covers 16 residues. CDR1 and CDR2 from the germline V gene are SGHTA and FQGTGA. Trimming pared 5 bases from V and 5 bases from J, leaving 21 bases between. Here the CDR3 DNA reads TGTGCCAGCAGCCTGGGACAACGACCTATGGGATATGGCTACACCTTC. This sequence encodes CASSLGQRPMGYGYTF.

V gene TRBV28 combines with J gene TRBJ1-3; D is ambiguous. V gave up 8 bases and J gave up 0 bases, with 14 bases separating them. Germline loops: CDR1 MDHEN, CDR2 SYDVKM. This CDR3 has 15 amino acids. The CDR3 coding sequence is TGTGCCAGCGGGTTGGAGGCGAGCTCTGGAAACACCATATATTTT. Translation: CASGLEASSGNTIYF. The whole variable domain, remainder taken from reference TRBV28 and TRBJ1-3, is DVKVTQSSRYLVKRTGEKVFLECVQDMDHENMFWYRQDPGLGLRLIYFSYDVKMKEKGDIPEGYSVSREKKERFSLILESASTNQTSMYLCASGLEASSGNTIYFGEGSWLTVV.

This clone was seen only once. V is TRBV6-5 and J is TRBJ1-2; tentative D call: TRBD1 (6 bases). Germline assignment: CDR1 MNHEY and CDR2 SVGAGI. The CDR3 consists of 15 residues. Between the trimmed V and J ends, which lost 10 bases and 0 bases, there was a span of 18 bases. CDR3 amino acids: CAIGEPGATNYGYTF. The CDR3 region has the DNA TGTGCCATCGGCGAGCCGGGGGCCACTAACTATGGCTACACCTTC.

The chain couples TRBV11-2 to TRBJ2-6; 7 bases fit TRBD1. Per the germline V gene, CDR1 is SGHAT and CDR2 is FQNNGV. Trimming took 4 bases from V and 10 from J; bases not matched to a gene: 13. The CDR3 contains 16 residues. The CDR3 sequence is CASSSYRGRTENVLTF. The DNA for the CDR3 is TGTGCCAGCAGCTCATACAGGGGCAGGACTGAAAACGTCCTGACTTTC.

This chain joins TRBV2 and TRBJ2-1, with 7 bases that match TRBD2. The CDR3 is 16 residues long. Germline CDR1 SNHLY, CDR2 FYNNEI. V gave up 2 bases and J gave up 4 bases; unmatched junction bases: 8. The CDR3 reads CASSESGGSAYNEQFF. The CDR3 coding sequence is TGTGCCAGCAGTGAATCGGGCGGGAGTGCGTACAATGAGCAGTTCTTC.

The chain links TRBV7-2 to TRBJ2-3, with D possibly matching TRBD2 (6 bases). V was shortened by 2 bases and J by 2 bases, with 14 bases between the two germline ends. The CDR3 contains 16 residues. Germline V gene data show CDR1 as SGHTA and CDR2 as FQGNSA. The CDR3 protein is CASSLRPRGVTDTQYF. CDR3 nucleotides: TGTGCCAGCAGCTTACGTCCGCGGGGAGTCACAGATACGCAGTATTTT. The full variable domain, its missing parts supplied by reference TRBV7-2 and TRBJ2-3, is GAGVSQSPSNKVTEKGKDVELRCDPISGHTALYWYRQSLGQGLEFLIYFQGNSAPDKSGLPSDRFSAERTGGSVSTLTIQRTQQEDSAVYLCASSLRPRGVTDTQYFGPGTRLTVL.

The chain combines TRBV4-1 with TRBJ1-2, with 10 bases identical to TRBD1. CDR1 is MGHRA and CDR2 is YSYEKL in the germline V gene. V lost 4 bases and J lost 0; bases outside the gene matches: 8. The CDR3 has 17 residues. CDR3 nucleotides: TGCGCCAGCAGCCCCGTGGGACAGGGGTCGCCTAACTATGGCTACACCTTC. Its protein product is CASSPVGQGSPNYGYTF.

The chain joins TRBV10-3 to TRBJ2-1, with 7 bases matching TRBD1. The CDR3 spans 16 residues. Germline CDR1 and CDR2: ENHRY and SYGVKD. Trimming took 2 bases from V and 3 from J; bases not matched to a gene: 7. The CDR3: CAISETGAPLYNEQFF. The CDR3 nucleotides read TGTGCCATCAGTGAGACAGGGGCGCCCCTCTACAATGAGCAGTTCTTC.

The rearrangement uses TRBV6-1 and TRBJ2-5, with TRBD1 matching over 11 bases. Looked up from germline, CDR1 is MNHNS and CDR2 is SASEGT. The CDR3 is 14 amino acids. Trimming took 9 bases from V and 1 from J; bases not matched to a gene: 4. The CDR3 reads CARGQGVPQETQYF. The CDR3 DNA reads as TGTGCCAGGGGACAGGGGGTTCCCCAAGAGACCCAGTACTTC.

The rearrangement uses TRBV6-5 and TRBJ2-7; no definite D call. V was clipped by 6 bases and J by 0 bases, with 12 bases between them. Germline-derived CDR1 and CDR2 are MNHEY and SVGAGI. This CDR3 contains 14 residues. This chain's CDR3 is CASSRDFSSYEQYF. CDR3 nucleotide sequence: TGTGCCAGCAGCCGTGACTTTAGCTCCTACGAGCAGTACTTC.

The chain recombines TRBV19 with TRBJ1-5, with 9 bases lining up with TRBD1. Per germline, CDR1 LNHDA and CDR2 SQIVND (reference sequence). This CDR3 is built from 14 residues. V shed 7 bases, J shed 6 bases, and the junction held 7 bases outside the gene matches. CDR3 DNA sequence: TGTGCCAGTAACCGACAGGGGGTCGGTCAGCCCCAGCATTTT. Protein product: CASNRQGVGQPQHF.

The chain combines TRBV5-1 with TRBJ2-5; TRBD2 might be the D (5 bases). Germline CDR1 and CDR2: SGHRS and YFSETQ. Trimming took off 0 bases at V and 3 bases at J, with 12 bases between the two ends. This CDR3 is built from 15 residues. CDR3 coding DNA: TGCGCCAGCAGCTTGGATAGCGAACCCAAAGAGACCCAGTACTTC. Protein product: CASSLDSEPKETQYF.